The source of this T cell receptor beta chain is a study of cytomegalovirus exposure and HLA in healthy donors. Study findings and constraints: Presence/absence analyses treated sequencing depth as roughly uniform across donors. HLA allele associations emerged for around 15,000 TCR beta sequences in a later analysis, at 0.05 false discovery rate. Prior analysis indicated that the majority of TCR beta V segments exhibited productivity approximately 90% or approximately 30% of the time.

CDR1 is SGDLS and CDR2 is YYNGEE in the germline V gene. This CDR3 spans 13 amino acids. Trimming stripped 2 bases from V and 3 bases from J, with 6 bases between. The PCR employed 60 Vbeta primers together with 13 Jbeta primers. Clones were sequenced by immunoSEQ multiplex PCR, and TCRdb holds only the in-frame ones, with some missing. Among about 140,000 clones listed, 75% to 90% were seen once. The donors (healthy individuals) were bone marrow donors. Note on this clone: Its antigen is still unknown.

This chain links TRBV9 with TRBJ1-3; no firm D call. The source of this sequence is a female donor in good health and CMV-seronegative. The sequenced sample consisted of PBMCs. The CDR3 is CASSVAVGNTIYF. The CDR3 nucleotides are TGTGCCAGCAGCGTCGCAGTTGGAAACACCATATATTTT.